The 32 T cell receptor beta chains presented below share a single source sample, sequenced in a study of T cells in Graves' hyperthyroidism and ophthalmopathy. Amplified regions were TCR beta CDR3 sequences from RNA transcripts. TCR CDR3 regions were first amplified by RT-PCR with HTBI primers. TCRdb ran MiXCR on the multiplex PCR reads and lists one entry per CDR3 protein. Of over 700,000 distinct CDR3 sequences in the sample, around 20% are singletons; the top ten hold over 15%. Sequencing was performed on blood. The receptors were sampled from a woman aged 50 to 65 with Graves' hyperthyroidism that later progressed to Graves' ophthalmopathy.

This chain uses TRBV27 with TRBJ2-3, with TRBD2 identical over 9 bases. CDR1 is MNHEY, CDR2 SMNVEV, per germline (reference sequence). The length of the CDR3 is 18 residues. Trimming cost V 7 bases and J 2 bases; bases outside gene matches: 16. The CDR3 nucleotides are TGTGCCAGCACCGCTCCAGACGGCGGGGGGGGCAACACAGATACGCAGTATTTT. Its translation is CASTAPDGGGGNTDTQYF.

This clonotype has just a few counts. J is TRBJ1-6 and V is TRBV20-1; D gene unclear. The length of the CDR3 is 14 residues. V was cut by 5 bases and J by 0 bases, with 8 bases left in between. Germline lookup yields CDR1 DFQATT and CDR2 SNEGSKA (reference sequence). CDR3 sequence: CSAAADSYNSPLHF. The CDR3 DNA reads as TGCAGTGCTGCTGCCGACTCCTATAATTCACCCCTCCACTTT.

This clonotype was recorded a few times. The gene calls are TRBV12-3 or TRBV12-4 and TRBJ2-2, with 7 bases matching TRBD1. Trimming took 3 bases from V and 6 from J; bases not matched to a gene: 7. There are 15 residues in the CDR3. The CDR3 reads CASSFWDSLPGELFF. As DNA, the CDR3 is TGTGCCAGCAGTTTTTGGGACAGCCTGCCCGGGGAGCTGTTTTTT.

This clonotype was detected many times. The V call is TRBV2, the J call TRBJ1-1, with D hard to call. Per germline, CDR1 SNHLY and CDR2 FYNNEI. CDR3 length: 13 amino acids. The ends were cut back, 4 bases at V and 8 bases at J, with 14 bases in the middle. For the CDR3, the DNA is TGTGCCAGCAGTGTTTCATTACCCACCGAAGCTTTCTTT. This encodes CASSVSLPTEAFF.

The table lists this clonotype with a few counts. V gene TRBV11-2 combines with J gene TRBJ2-1, with D maybe TRBD2 (7 bases). Germline V gene lookup returns CDR1 SGHAT and CDR2 FQNNGV. This CDR3 comprises 16 residues. With 5 bases removed from V and 5 bases from J, the gap between germline ends came to 19 bases. DNA for the CDR3: TGTGCCAGCAGCCCCCCGGCTGCGGGGGCCGACAATGAGCAGTTCTTC. It specifies CASSPPAAGADNEQFF.

This clonotype was observed many times. V gene TRBV18 combines with J gene TRBJ2-3; maybe TRBD1 (6 bases). Germline loops: CDR1 KGHSH, CDR2 LQKENI. CDR3 length equals 15 residues. V lost 0 bases, J lost 1 base, and 8 bases lay in between. The CDR3 sequence is CASSPPGGGTDTQYF. The CDR3, as DNA: TGTGCCAGCTCACCACCAGGGGGTGGCACAGATACGCAGTATTTT.

This clonotype was recorded at least ten times. The chain joins TRBV6-1 to TRBJ1-2; 10 bases match TRBD1. V gave up 6 bases and J gave up 4 bases; unmatched junction bases: 5. Germline CDR1 and CDR2: MNHNS and SASEGT. CDR3 length: 14 amino acids. The CDR3 protein is CASSWDRGSYGYTF. The CDR3 DNA reads as TGTGCCAGCAGCTGGGACAGGGGATCCTATGGCTACACCTTC.

CDR3 sequence: CASHTALTGLIETQYF. In nucleotides, the CDR3 is TGTGCCAGCCATACGGCTTTAACGGGTTTAATAGAGACCCAGTACTTC. The chain carries TRBV5-6 and TRBJ2-5; D not resolved. V was clipped by 7 bases and J by 4 bases, with 23 bases between them. This CDR3 spans 16 amino acids. CDR1 is SGHDT, CDR2 YYEEEE, per germline.

This clonotype was counted only a few times. The J gene is TRBJ2-7, the V gene TRBV19; 7 bases agree with TRBD1. This CDR3 is built from 16 residues. The V segment lost 4 bases and the J segment 5 bases; nucleotides outside the gene matches: 14. CDR1 and CDR2 from the germline V gene are LNHDA and SQIVND (reference sequence). The CDR3 DNA reads TGTGCCAGTAGTAAGCCAGGCCACAGGGGATGGGACGAGCAGTACTTC. It translates to CASSKPGHRGWDEQYF.

The V gene is TRBV7-8, the J gene TRBJ2-3; 9 nucleotides align to TRBD2. This CDR3 region has 16 residues. Losses at the gene ends were 10 bases for V and 0 bases for J; bases not matched to a gene: 11. Germline lookup yields CDR1 SGHVS and CDR2 FQNEAQ. As DNA, the CDR3 is TGTGCCATCAGTGAGCCAGCGGGGGGCAGCACAGATACGCAGTATTTT. As protein: CAISEPAGGSTDTQYF.

This clonotype was detected only once. The rearrangement joins TRBV12-3 or TRBV12-4 to TRBJ2-2, with 11 bases fitting TRBD2. The V segment lost 11 bases and the J segment 5 bases; nucleotides outside the gene matches: 10. The CDR3 totals 15 residues. The CDR3 protein is CACNRLAGTTGELFF. DNA for the CDR3: TGTGCCTGCAACCGACTAGCGGGGACTACCGGGGAGCTGTTTTTT.

The sample holds many counts of this clonotype. The CDR3: CASSPGLAGIQETQYF. The CDR3 DNA follows: TGTGCCAGCAGTCCGGGACTAGCGGGAATTCAAGAGACCCAGTACTTC. This rearrangement joins TRBV28 to TRBJ2-5; 13 nucleotides agree with TRBD2. Germline values: CDR1 MDHEN, CDR2 SYDVKM. Trimming cost V 5 bases and J 2 bases; bases outside gene matches: 5. The CDR3 contains 16 residues. Full variable domain (remainder filled in from reference TRBV28 and TRBJ2-5): DVKVTQSSRYLVKRTGEKVFLECVQDMDHENMFWYRQDPGLGLRLIYFSYDVKMKEKGDIPEGYSVSREKKERFSLILESASTNQTSMYLCASSPGLAGIQETQYFGPGTRLLVL.

The J gene is TRBJ1-5, the V gene TRBV14, with 7 bases fitting TRBD1. The germline V gene encodes CDR1 SGHDN and CDR2 FVKESK. The CDR3 covers 17 residues. V lost 2 bases, J lost 6 bases, and 13 bases stayed unmatched. This chain's CDR3 is CASSQIRGRGQIQPQHF. The CDR3 coding sequence is TGTGCCAGCAGCCAAATTCGGGGGAGGGGGCAGATTCAGCCCCAGCATTTT.

In this sample, this clonotype turned up many times. The chain has TRBV6-1 and TRBJ2-5, with 14 bases fitting TRBD2. The CDR3 loop spans 16 amino acids. Germline CDR1 MNHNS, CDR2 SASEGT. J was trimmed by 2 bases and V by 4 bases; bases with no gene match: 3. The chain's CDR3 is CASSGRLAGGQETQYF. CDR3 sequence (DNA): TGTGCCAGCAGTGGACGACTAGCGGGGGGGCAAGAGACCCAGTACTTC.

This clonotype appeared many times. This chain links TRBV5-1 with TRBJ2-3, with TRBD2 matching over 12 bases. The trim removed 1 base at V and 5 bases at J, leaving 11 bases unmatched. Germline lookup yields CDR1 SGHRS and CDR2 YFSETQ. The CDR3 totals 18 residues. CDR3 sequence (DNA): TGCGCCAGCAGCTTGACCTCCCAACTAGCGGGGGGCCGAGATACGCAGTATTTT. Translated, it gives CASSLTSQLAGGRDTQYF.

The chain recombines TRBV12-3 or TRBV12-4 with TRBJ2-1; 7 bases fit TRBD2. This CDR3 has 16 residues. The J segment lost 0 bases and the V segment lost 2 bases, leaving 4 bases of the junction unmatched. CDR3 region: CASSLWGGSSYNEQFF. CDR3 bases: TGTGCCAGCAGTTTATGGGGGGGGAGCTCCTACAATGAGCAGTTCTTC.

This clonotype was observed many times. The chain joins TRBV6-1 to TRBJ1-2; TRBD1 agrees at 10 bases. The V segment lost 5 bases and the J segment 6 bases; nucleotides outside the gene matches: 12. In germline, CDR1 is MNHNS, CDR2 SASEGT. The CDR3 consists of 16 residues. CDR3 coding DNA: TGTGCCAGCAGTTATTTTTCGGGACAGGGGACGCATGGCTACACCTTC. This translates into CASSYFSGQGTHGYTF.

This clonotype was observed at least ten times. J is TRBJ1-2 and V is TRBV11-2; TRBD1 matches at 9 bases. With 5 bases clipped from V and 5 bases from J, the junction kept 9 bases outside the gene matches. Germline V gene data show CDR1 as SGHAT and CDR2 as FQNNGV. This CDR3 region has 15 residues. CDR3 amino acids: CASSAASDRGYGYTF. The CDR3 DNA sequence: TGTGCCAGCAGCGCAGCCTCGGACAGGGGATATGGCTACACCTTC.

This clonotype was counted ten times or more. The chain couples TRBV10-3 to TRBJ2-3; TRBD1 matches 7 bases. The CDR3 contains 17 residues. Germline CDR1 ENHRY, CDR2 SYGVKD. After removal of 7 bases from V and 3 bases from J, the junction contained 16 bases not matched to a gene. CDR3 nucleotides: TGTGCCATCAAGGAAAAAGGTCAGGGGGTGAATACAGATACGCAGTATTTT. Amino acids: CAIKEKGQGVNTDTQYF.

This chain links TRBV29-1 with TRBJ2-5; D is ambiguous. The CDR3 totals 15 residues. The germline V gene has CDR1 SQVTM and CDR2 ANQGSEA. V shed 1 base and J shed 2 bases, with 14 bases lying between them. The CDR3 protein is CSVEGLTHPQETQYF. Here the CDR3 DNA reads TGCAGCGTTGAAGGTTTGACCCACCCTCAAGAGACCCAGTACTTC.

This clonotype was counted only a few times. This sequence joins TRBV20-1 and TRBJ1-6; 7 bases fit TRBD1. The V gene's germline CDR1 is DFQATT and CDR2 SNEGSKA (reference sequence). The CDR3 loop spans 13 amino acids. J gave up 8 bases and V 6 bases, and 7 bases lay outside the gene matches. CDR3 nucleotide sequence: TGCAGTGCCCCGACAGGGTATGATTCACCCCTCCACTTT. Translating gives CSAPTGYDSPLHF.

In regard to this clonotype: A much larger clone lies one base from this, so it may be a read error. This chain joins TRBV6-1 and TRBJ1-3, with D perhaps matching TRBD1 (5 bases). The CDR3 sequence is 16 residues long. In germline, CDR1 is MNHNS, CDR2 SASEGT. The CDR3 DNA reads TGTGCCAGCAGTAACCCCCGGGGGTTCACTGGAAACACCACATATTTT. Its protein is CASSNPRGFTGNTTYF.

At least ten counts were recorded for this clonotype. V usage is TRBV7-2 and J usage is TRBJ1-1, with D hard to call. The germline V gene encodes CDR1 SGHTA and CDR2 FQGNSA. The CDR3 extends over 12 amino acids. Trimming cost V 5 bases and J 8 bases, with 12 bases left between them. Here the CDR3 reads CASSPATIEAFF. The CDR3, as DNA: TGTGCCAGCAGCCCCGCAACGATAGAAGCTTTCTTT.

This clonotype was observed many times. The rearrangement uses TRBV3-1 and TRBJ1-2; no clear D gene. CDR3 size: 14 residues. CDR1 is LGHDT, CDR2 YNNKEL, per germline (reference sequence). V lost 1 base, J lost 4 bases, and 10 bases lay in between. The CDR3 protein is CASSQGGYGYGYTF. The CDR3 DNA reads TGTGCCAGCAGCCAAGGGGGATACGGCTATGGCTACACCTTC.

This clonotype has ten or more counts. The chain is built from TRBV7-6 and TRBJ1-1, with D uncertain. V lost 3 bases and J lost 1, with 9 bases in between. CDR1 is SGHVS and CDR2 is FNYEAQ in the germline V gene. The CDR3 loop spans 14 amino acids. The CDR3 spells CASSFDTPNTEAFF. CDR3 nucleotide sequence: TGTGCCAGCAGCTTTGACACCCCGAACACTGAAGCTTTCTTT.

This clonotype was found a few times. The rearrangement uses TRBV19 and TRBJ2-7, with D perhaps matching TRBD1 (5 bases). The V end lost 6 bases, the J end lost 3 bases, and 18 bases lay between the germline ends. The CDR3 totals 15 residues. Germline CDR1 reads LNHDA; CDR2 reads SQIVND (reference sequence). This chain's CDR3 is CASSGIGHGRYEQYF. Here the CDR3 DNA reads TGTGCCAGTAGCGGAATTGGACACGGGCGCTACGAGCAGTACTTC.

The chain links TRBV19 to TRBJ2-3; 10 nucleotides line up with TRBD2. V was pared by 6 bases and J by 4 bases, with 7 bases of the junction left unmatched. Germline V lookup: CDR1 LNHDA, CDR2 SQIVND (reference sequence). The CDR3 runs to 15 residues. CDR3 amino acids: CASRRLAGAPDTQYF. In nucleotides, the CDR3 is TGTGCCAGTAGAAGACTAGCGGGTGCACCAGATACGCAGTATTTT. Full variable domain (outside the CDR3, taken from reference TRBV19 and TRBJ2-3): DGGITQSPKYLFRKEGQNVTLSCEQNLNHDAMYWYRQDPGQGLRLIYYSQIVNDFQKGDIAEGYSVSREKKESFPLTVTSAQKNPTAFYLCASRRLAGAPDTQYFGPGTRLTVL.

This clonotype occurred once. J is TRBJ2-1 and V is TRBV19; D is possibly TRBD1 (6 bases). V was pared by 4 bases and J by 2 bases, with 18 bases between. The CDR3 is 17 amino acids. Germline lookup yields CDR1 LNHDA and CDR2 SQIVND (reference sequence). For the CDR3, the DNA is TGTGCCAGTAGTAACCCGACAGGTCTGGGGACCTACAATGAGCAGTTCTTC. It specifies CASSNPTGLGTYNEQFF.

V gene TRBV4-1 combines with J gene TRBJ2-7, with D hard to call. CDR3 length equals 14 residues. The V end was cut by 0 bases, the J end by 2 bases, with 8 bases between. The germline CDR1 and CDR2 sequences are MGHRA and YSYEKL. The DNA for the CDR3 is TGCGCCAGCAGCCAAGATCGGTTCACCTACGAGCAGTACTTC. Translating gives CASSQDRFTYEQYF.

This clonotype was found many times. This chain joins TRBV3-1 and TRBJ2-3; D possibly uses TRBD1 or TRBD2 (6 bases each). The CDR3 has 12 residues. Germline V gene sequence: CDR1 LGHDT, CDR2 YNNKEL (reference sequence). With 5 bases removed from V and 5 bases from J, the gap between germline ends came to 8 bases. CDR3 region: CASSEGGDTQYF. In DNA, the CDR3 is TGTGCCAGCAGCGAGGGGGGAGATACGCAGTATTTT.

In this sample, this clonotype turned up once. This sequence joins TRBV11-1 and TRBJ1-5, with a tentative D call TRBD1 (5 bases). Germline CDR1 SGHAT, CDR2 FQDESV (reference sequence). This CDR3 has 16 residues. Trimming left V 5 bases short and J 9 bases short, with 23 bases between. CDR3 protein: CASSPIGRRDDGPQHF. In DNA form, the CDR3 reads TGTGCCAGCAGCCCAATTGGCCGCAGGGATGATGGGCCCCAGCATTTT.

J is TRBJ1-4 and V is TRBV20-1; tentative D call: TRBD1 (5 bases). V gave up 0 bases and J gave up 8 bases, with 19 bases separating them. Germline values: CDR1 DFQATT, CDR2 SNEGSKA (reference sequence). The CDR3 extends over 16 amino acids. CDR3 in amino acids: CSAREGVGGIREKLFF. The CDR3 coding sequence is TGCAGTGCTAGAGAGGGGGTGGGGGGTATTCGCGAAAAACTGTTTTTT.